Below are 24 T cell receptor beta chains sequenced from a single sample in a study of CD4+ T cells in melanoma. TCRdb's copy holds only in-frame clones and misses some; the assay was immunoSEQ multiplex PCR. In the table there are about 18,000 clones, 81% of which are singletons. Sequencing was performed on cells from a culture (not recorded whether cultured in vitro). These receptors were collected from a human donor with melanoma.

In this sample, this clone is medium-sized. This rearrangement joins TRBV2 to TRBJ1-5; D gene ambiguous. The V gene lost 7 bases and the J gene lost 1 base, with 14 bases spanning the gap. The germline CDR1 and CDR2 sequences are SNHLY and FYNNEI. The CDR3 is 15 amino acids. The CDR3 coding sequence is TGTGCCAGCATCGCCAACAACCCCAGCAATCAGCCCCAGCATTTT. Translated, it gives CASIANNPSNQPQHF.

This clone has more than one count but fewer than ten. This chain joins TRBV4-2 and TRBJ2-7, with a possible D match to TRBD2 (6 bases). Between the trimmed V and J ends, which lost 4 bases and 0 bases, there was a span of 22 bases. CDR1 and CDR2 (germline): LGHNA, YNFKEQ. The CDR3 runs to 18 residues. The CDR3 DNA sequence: TGTGCCAGCAGCCGCGGGACCGGCGGATTGGCCAACTCCTACGAGCAGTACTTC. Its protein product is CASSRGTGGLANSYEQYF.

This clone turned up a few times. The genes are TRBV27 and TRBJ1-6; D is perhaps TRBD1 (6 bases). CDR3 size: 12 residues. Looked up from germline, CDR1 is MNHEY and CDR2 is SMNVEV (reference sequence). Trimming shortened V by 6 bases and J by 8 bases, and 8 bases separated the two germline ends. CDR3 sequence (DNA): TGTGCCAGCAGGAAGGGGGATTCACCCCTCCACTTT. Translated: CASRKGDSPLHF.

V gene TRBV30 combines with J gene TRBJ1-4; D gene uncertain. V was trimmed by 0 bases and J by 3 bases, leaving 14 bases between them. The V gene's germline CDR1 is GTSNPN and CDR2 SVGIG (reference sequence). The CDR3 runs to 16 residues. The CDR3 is CAWSVPGYPANEKLFF. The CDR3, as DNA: TGTGCCTGGAGTGTACCCGGGTACCCTGCTAATGAAAAACTGTTTTTT.

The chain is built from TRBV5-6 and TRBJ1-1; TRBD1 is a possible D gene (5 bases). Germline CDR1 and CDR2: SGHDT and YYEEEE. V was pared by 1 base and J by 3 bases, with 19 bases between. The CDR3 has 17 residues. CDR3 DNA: TGTGCCAGCAGCTTGAGTCCGGGGTTTGCGGGGGACACTGAAGCTTTCTTT. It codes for CASSLSPGFAGDTEAFF.

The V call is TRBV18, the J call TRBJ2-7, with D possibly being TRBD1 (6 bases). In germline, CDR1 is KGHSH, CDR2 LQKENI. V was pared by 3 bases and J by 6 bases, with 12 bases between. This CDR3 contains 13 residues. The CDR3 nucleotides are TGTGCCAGCTCACCCGGACAGTCGGGCGAGCAGTACTTC. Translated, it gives CASSPGQSGEQYF.

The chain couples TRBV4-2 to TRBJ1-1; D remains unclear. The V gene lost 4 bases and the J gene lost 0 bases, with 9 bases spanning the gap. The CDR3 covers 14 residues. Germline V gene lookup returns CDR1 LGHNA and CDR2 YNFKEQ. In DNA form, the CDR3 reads TGTGCCAGCAGCCGTTCGTCCTTGAACACTGAAGCTTTCTTT. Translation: CASSRSSLNTEAFF.

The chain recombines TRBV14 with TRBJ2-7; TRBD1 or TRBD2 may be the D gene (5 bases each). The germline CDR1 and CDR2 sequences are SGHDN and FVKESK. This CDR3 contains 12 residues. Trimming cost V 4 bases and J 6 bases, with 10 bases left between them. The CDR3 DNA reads TGTGCCAGCAGCCGAGGGGAACGCGAGCAGTACTTC. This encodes CASSRGEREQYF.

In DNA, the CDR3 is TGCGCCAGCAGCTTGGAGGGGGCAGATAATGAAAAACTGTTTTTT. It encodes CASSLEGADNEKLFF. The chain recombines TRBV5-1 with TRBJ1-4, with 7 bases lining up with TRBD1. The CDR3 has 15 residues. CDR1 is SGHRS, CDR2 YFSETQ, per germline. J was trimmed by 4 bases and V by 0 bases; bases with no gene match: 3.

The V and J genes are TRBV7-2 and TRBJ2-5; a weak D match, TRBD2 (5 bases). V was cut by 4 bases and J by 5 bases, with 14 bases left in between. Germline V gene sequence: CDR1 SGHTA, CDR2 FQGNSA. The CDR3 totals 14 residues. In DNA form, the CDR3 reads TGTGCCAGCAGCTCTGGTCTAGCCTTTGAGACCCAGTACTTC. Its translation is CASSSGLAFETQYF.

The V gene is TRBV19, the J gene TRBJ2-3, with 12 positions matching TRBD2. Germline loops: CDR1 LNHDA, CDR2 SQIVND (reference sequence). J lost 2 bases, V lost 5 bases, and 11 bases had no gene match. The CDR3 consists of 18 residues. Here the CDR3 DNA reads TGTGCCAGTAGTCAAGACCTACTAGCGGGGGGTCTCACAGATACGCAGTATTTT. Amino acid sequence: CASSQDLLAGGLTDTQYF.

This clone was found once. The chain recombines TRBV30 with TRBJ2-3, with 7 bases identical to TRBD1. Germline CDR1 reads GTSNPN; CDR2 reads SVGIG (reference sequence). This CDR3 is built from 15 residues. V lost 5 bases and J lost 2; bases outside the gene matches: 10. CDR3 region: CAWGRTGAHTDTQYF. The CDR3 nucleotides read TGTGCCTGGGGGAGAACAGGGGCACACACAGATACGCAGTATTTT.

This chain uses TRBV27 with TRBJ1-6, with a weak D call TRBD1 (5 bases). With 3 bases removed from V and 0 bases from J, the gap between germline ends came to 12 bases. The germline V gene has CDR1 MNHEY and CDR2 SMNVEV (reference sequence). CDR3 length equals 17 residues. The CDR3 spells CASSFWGLSSYNSPLHF. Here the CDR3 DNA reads TGTGCCAGCAGTTTTTGGGGCCTAAGCTCCTATAATTCACCCCTCCACTTT.

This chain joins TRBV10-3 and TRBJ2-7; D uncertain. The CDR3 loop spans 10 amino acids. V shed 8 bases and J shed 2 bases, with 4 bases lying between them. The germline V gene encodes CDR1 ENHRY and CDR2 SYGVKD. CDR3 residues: CAIGAYEQYF. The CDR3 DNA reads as TGTGCCATCGGCGCCTACGAGCAGTACTTC.

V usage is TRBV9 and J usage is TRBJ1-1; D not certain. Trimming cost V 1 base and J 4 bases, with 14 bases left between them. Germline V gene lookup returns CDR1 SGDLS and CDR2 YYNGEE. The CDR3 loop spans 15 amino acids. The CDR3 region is CASSVFGGAVTEAFF. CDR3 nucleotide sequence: TGTGCCAGCAGCGTATTTGGCGGAGCAGTCACTGAAGCTTTCTTT.

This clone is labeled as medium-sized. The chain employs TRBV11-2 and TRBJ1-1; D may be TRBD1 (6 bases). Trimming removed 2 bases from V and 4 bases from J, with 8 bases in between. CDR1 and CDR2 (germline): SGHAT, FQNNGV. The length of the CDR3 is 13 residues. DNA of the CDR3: TGTGCCAGCAGCTTAAGGGGGTCCACTGAAGCTTTCTTT. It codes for CASSLRGSTEAFF.

As DNA, the CDR3 is TGTGCCAGCAGCTTTACTACAGCGAACACTGAAGCTTTCTTT. Its protein is CASSFTTANTEAFF. V gene TRBV5-4 combines with J gene TRBJ1-1; unclear D gene. This CDR3 contains 14 residues. Germline-derived CDR1 and CDR2 are SGHNT and YYREEE (reference sequence). Trimming left V 2 bases short and J 1 base short, with 9 bases between.

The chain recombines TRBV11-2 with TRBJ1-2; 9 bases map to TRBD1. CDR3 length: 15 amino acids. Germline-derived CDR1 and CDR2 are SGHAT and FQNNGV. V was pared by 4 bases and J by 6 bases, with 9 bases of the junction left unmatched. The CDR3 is CASSSYHRGLHGYTF. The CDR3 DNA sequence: TGTGCCAGCAGCTCATATCACAGGGGGCTGCATGGCTACACCTTC.

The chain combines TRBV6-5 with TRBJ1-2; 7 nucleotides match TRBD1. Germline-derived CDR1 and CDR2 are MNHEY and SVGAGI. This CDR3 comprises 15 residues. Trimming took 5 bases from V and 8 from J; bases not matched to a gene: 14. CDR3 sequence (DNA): TGTGCCAGCAGTCGCACTTACAAGACAGGGATAGGCTACACCTTC. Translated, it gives CASSRTYKTGIGYTF.

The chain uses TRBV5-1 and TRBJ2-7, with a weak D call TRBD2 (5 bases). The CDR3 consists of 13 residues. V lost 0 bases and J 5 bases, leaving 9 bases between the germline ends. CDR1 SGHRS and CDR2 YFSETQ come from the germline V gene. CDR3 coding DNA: TGCGCCAGCAGCTTGGAGAGGGCTGACGAGCAGTACTTC. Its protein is CASSLERADEQYF.

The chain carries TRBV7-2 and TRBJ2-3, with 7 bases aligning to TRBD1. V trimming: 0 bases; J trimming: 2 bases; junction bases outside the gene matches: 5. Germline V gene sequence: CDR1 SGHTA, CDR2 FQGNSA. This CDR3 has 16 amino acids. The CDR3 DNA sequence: TGTGCCAGCAGCTTAGCCCGGGACAGAATCACAGATACGCAGTATTTT. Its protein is CASSLARDRITDTQYF.

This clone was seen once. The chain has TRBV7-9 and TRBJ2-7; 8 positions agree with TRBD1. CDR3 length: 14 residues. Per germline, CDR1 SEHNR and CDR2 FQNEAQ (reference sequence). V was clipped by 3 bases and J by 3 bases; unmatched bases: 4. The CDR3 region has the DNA TGTGCCAGCAGCTTCACAGGGGGTGGCTACGAGCAGTACTTC. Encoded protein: CASSFTGGGYEQYF.

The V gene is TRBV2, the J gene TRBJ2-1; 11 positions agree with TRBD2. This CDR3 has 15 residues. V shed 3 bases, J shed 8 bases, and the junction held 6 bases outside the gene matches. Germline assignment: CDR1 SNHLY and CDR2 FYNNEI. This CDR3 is CASSDGVAGGYEQFF. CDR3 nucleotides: TGTGCCAGCAGTGATGGGGTAGCGGGGGGGTATGAGCAGTTCTTC.

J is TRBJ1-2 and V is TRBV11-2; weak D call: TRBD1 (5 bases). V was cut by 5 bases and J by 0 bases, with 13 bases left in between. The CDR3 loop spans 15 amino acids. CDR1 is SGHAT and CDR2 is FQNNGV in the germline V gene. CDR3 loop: CASSPIWDSNYGYTF. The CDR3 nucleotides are TGTGCCAGCAGCCCAATCTGGGACTCTAACTATGGCTACACCTTC.